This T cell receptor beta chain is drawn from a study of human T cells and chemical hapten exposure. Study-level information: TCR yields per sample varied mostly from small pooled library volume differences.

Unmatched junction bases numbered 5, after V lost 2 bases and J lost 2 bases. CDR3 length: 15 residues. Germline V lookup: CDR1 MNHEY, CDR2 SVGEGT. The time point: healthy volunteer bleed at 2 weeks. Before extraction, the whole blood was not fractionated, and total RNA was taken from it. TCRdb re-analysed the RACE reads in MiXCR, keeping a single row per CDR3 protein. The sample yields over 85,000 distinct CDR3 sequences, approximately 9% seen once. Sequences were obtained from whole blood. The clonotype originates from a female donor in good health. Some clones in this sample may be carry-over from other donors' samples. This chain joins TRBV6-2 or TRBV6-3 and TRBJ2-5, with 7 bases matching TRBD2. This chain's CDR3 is CASSYPSGGQETQYF. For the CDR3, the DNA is TGTGCCAGCAGTTACCCTAGCGGAGGGCAAGAGACCCAGTACTTC.